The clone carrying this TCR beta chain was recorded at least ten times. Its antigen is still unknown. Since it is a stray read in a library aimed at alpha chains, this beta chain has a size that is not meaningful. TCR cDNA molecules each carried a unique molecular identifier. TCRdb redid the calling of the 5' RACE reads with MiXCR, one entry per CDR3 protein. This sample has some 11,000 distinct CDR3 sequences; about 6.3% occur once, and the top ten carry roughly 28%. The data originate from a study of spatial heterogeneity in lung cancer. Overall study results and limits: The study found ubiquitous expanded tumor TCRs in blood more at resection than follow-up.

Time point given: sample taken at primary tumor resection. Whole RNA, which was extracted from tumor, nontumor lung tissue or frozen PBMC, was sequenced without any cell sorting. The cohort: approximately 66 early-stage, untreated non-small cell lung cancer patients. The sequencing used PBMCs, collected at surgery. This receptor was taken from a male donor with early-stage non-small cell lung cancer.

The chain's CDR3 is CASRGLPAYEQYF. CDR3 nucleotides: TGTGCCAGCCGCGGGCTGCCGGCCTACGAGCAGTACTTC. The rearrangement links TRBV5-6 to TRBJ2-7; maybe TRBD2 (5 bases). The CDR3 is made up of 13 amino acids. Germline V CDR1 and CDR2: SGHDT, YYEEEE. Trimming left V 7 bases short and J 2 bases short, with 13 bases between. The variable domain in full, with the rest retrieved from reference TRBV5-6 and TRBJ2-7, is DAGVTQSPTHLIKTRGQQVTLRCSPKSGHDTVSWYQQALGQGPQFIFQYYEEEERQRGNFPDRFSGHQFPNYSSELNVNALLLGDSALYLCASRGLPAYEQYFGPGTRLTVT.